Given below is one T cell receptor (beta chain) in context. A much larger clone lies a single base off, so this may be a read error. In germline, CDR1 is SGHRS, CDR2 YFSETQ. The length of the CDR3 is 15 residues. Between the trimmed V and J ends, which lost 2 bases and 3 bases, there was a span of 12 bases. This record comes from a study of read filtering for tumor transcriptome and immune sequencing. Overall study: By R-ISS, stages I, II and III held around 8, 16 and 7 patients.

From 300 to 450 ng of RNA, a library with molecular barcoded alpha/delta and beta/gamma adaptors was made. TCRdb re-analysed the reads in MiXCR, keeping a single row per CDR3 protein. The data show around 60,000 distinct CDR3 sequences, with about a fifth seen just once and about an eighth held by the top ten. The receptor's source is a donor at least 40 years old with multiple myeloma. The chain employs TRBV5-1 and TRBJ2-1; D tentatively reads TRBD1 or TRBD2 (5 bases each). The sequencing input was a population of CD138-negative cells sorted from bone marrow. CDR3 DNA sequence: TGCGCCAGCAGCTTTGGGGGTAGCTTCTACAATGAGCAGTTCTTC. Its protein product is CASSFGGSFYNEQFF.